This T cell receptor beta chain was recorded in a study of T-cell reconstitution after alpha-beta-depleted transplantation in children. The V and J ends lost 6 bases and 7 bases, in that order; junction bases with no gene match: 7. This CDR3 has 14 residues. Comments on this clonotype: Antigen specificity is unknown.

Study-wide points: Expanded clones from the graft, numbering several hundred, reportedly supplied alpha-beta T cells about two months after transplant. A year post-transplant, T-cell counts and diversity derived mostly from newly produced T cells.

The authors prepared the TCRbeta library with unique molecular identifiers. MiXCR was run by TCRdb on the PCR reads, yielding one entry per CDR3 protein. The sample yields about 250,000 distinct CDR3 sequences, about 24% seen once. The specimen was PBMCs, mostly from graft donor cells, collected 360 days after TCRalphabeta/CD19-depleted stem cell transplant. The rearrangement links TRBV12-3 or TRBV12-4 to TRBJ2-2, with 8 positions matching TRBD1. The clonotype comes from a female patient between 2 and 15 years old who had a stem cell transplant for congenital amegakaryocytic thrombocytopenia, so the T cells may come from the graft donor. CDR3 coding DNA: TGTGCCAGCAGGGAGACAGGGGTGGTCGGGGAGCTGTTTTTT. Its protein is CASRETGVVGELFF.